This entry lists 7 T cell receptor beta chains sequenced from one sample in a study of Tregs in tolerant kidney transplant recipients. Recipients received nonmyeloablative bone marrow transplants from related graft donors, with transient mixed chimerism. Profiling relied on immunoSEQ multiplex PCR, and the TCRdb table lists in-frame clones only, not all of them. Of tens of thousands of clones listed, 90% to 95% are singletons. The sample in question was CD4+ T cells from blood (PBMCs), obtained 12 months after the transplant. The source of these receptors is a human patient who received a combined kidney and bone marrow transplant. The graft donor may have contributed some T cells.

The chain joins TRBV2 to TRBJ2-7; 7 positions agree with TRBD1. Germline V CDR1 and CDR2: SNHLY, FYNNEI. CDR3 length: 14 amino acids. The junction had 6 bases not matched to a gene; V was cut back by 5 bases and J by 2 bases. The CDR3 loop reads CASSRWDRAYEQYF. The CDR3 DNA reads TGTGCCAGCAGTAGGTGGGACAGAGCCTACGAGCAGTACTTC.

The V call is TRBV15, the J call TRBJ1-2, with TRBD1 matching 8 bases. The CDR3 length is 14 residues. V lost 5 bases and J lost 4; bases outside the gene matches: 6. The germline gives CDR1 LNHNV, CDR2 YYDKDF (reference sequence). CDR3 DNA: TGTGCCACCAGCGGACAGGGAGGGGGCTATGGCTACACCTTC. Its translation is CATSGQGGGYGYTF. Combining the CDR3 with reference TRBV15 and TRBJ1-2 gives the whole variable domain DAMVIQNPRYQVTQFGKPVTLSCSQTLNHNVMYWYQQKSSQAPKLLFHYYDKDFNNEADTPDNFQSRRPNTSFCFLDIRSPGLGDTAMYLCATSGQGGGYGYTFGSGTRLTVV.

The chain joins TRBV25-1 to TRBJ2-3; D unclear. The ends were cut back, 6 bases at V and 1 base at J, with 5 bases in the middle. This CDR3 is 12 amino acids long. Germline V gene lookup returns CDR1 MGHDK and CDR2 SYGVNS. The CDR3: CASSRGTDTQYF. CDR3 DNA sequence: TGTGCCAGCAGCCGAGGCACAGATACGCAGTATTTT.

The rearrangement uses TRBV7-9 and TRBJ1-1; D gene ambiguous. The CDR3 has 15 amino acids. Per germline, CDR1 SEHNR and CDR2 FQNEAQ (reference sequence). The V end lost 2 bases, the J end lost 1 base, and 11 bases lay between the germline ends. CDR3 sequence (DNA): TGTGCCAGCAGCTTAATCACGGGGAGGAACACTGAAGCTTTCTTT. Its translation: CASSLITGRNTEAFF.

This clone has only one observation. V and J are TRBV7-3 and TRBJ1-5, with D maybe TRBD1 (6 bases). V shed 5 bases and J shed 1 base, with 18 bases lying between them. The CDR3 consists of 17 residues. The germline gives CDR1 SGHTA, CDR2 FQGTGA. The CDR3 DNA reads TGTGCCAGCAGCCCCCCGGGACATCAGGTAAGCAATCAGCCCCAGCATTTT. Residues: CASSPPGHQVSNQPQHF.

The chain combines TRBV5-8 with TRBJ2-1; perhaps TRBD2 as D (5 bases). CDR1 is SGHTS and CDR2 is YDEGEE in the germline V gene. V was pared by 2 bases and J by 3 bases, with 6 bases between. This CDR3 region has 13 residues. CDR3 loop: CASSFRGYNEQFF. The CDR3 DNA is TGTGCCAGCAGCTTCCGGGGCTACAATGAGCAGTTCTTC.

The genes are TRBV5-1 and TRBJ2-5; D gene uncertain. The J call is in doubt because the DNA end fits TRBJ2-7 better. Germline-derived CDR1 and CDR2 are SGHRS and YFSETQ. This CDR3 spans 11 amino acids. CDR3 sequence reads: CASASSYEQYF. The DNA of the CDR3 is TGCGCCAGCGCTTCCTCCTACGAGCAGTACTTC.